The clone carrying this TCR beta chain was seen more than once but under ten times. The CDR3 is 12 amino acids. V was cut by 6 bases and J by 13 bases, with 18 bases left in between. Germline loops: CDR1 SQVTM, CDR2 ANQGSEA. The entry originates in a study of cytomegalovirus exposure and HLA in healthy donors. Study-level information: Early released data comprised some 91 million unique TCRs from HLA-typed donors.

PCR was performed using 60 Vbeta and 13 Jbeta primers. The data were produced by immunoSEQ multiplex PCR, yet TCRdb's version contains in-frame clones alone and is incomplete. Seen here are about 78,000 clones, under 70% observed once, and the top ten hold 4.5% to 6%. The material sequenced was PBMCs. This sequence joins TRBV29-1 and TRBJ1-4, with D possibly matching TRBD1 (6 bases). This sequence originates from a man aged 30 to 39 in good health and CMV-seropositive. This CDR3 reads CSVGGGGEVLFF. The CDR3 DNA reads TGCAGCGTGGGGGGAGGGGGTGAAGTACTGTTTTTT.